These 22 T cell receptor beta chains came from one sample sequenced in a study of long-term antiretroviral therapy in people with HIV. The authors ran the immunoSEQ assay, v3.0, at survey level. TCRdb keeps only in-frame clones here, not all; method: immunoSEQ multiplex PCR. The table shows around 21,000 clones, with about four fifths occurring only once. Sequenced material: unsorted PBMCs, taken 0.2 years after starting antiretroviral therapy. These TCRs come from a woman aged 25-40 years with HIV.

The V call is TRBV7-2, the J call TRBJ1-1; the D is unclear. CDR3 length: 11 residues. Germline V gene sequence: CDR1 SGHTA, CDR2 FQGNSA. The V gene lost 5 bases and the J gene lost 8 bases, with 9 bases spanning the gap. The DNA of the CDR3 is TGTGCCAGCAGCCCCTACGCCGAAGCTTTCTTT. Its translation is CASSPYAEAFF.

A note on this clone: An end of the junction differs from the germline gene, which may be a read error. This sequence joins TRBV29-1 and TRBJ1-2; possible D gene TRBD1, 5 bases. Germline lookup yields CDR1 SQVTM and CDR2 ANQGSEA. The CDR3 runs 14 residues. The chain's CDR3 is CSVAPTRAAGGSIF. The CDR3 DNA is TGCAGCGTTGCTCCAACCAGGGCCGCCGGCGGGAGCATCTTC.

This chain links TRBV6-5 with TRBJ2-7; the match to TRBD1 covers 7 bases. CDR3 length: 13 residues. Germline V gene sequence: CDR1 MNHEY, CDR2 SVGAGI. J was trimmed by 0 bases and V by 6 bases; bases with no gene match: 2. The CDR3 spells CASRPGGSYEQYF. The CDR3 DNA sequence: TGTGCCAGCAGGCCAGGGGGCTCCTACGAGCAGTACTTC.

The chain uses TRBV30 and TRBJ1-1; the match to TRBD1 covers 7 bases. Germline CDR1 is GTSNPN and CDR2 is SVGIG (reference sequence). J lost 2 bases, V lost 2 bases, and 5 bases had no gene match. The CDR3 has 14 residues. CDR3 protein: CAWSSGQANTEAFF. CDR3 coding DNA: TGTGCCTGGAGTAGCGGACAGGCTAACACTGAAGCTTTCTTT. The full variable domain, rest sourced from reference TRBV30 and TRBJ1-1, is SQTIHQWPATLVQPVGSPLSLECTVEGTSNPNLYWYRQAAGRGLQLLFYSVGIGQISSEVPQNLSASRPQDRQFILSSKKLLLSDSGFYLCAWSSGQANTEAFFGQGTRLTVV.

This clone was detected only once. V usage is TRBV4-1 and J usage is TRBJ2-2; TRBD2 agrees at 9 bases. Trimming at V came to 4 bases and at J to 2 bases, leaving 5 bases not matched to a gene. Germline V gene lookup returns CDR1 MGHRA and CDR2 YSYEKL. The CDR3 sequence is 16 residues long. This CDR3 reads CASSRAGGINTGELFF. CDR3 sequence (DNA): TGCGCCAGCAGCCGCGCGGGGGGGATTAACACCGGGGAGCTGTTTTTT.

CDR3 nucleotides: TGTGCCAGCCAGGGGGACTTTAATGAAAAACTGTTTTTT. Translation: CASQGDFNEKLFF. The chain is built from TRBV9 and TRBJ1-4; 7 nucleotides agree with TRBD1. The CDR3 sequence is 13 residues long. Germline V CDR1 and CDR2: SGDLS, YYNGEE. The V gene end was trimmed by 7 bases and the J gene end by 4 bases; junction bases not matched to a gene: 4.

The rearrangement uses TRBV5-6 and TRBJ2-7; D may correspond to TRBD1 or TRBD2 (5 bases each). The CDR3 runs 14 residues. The germline V gene encodes CDR1 SGHDT and CDR2 YYEEEE. Between the trimmed V and J ends, which lost 5 bases and 4 bases, there was a span of 16 bases. In nucleotides, the CDR3 is TGTGCCAGCAGGCCCGGGACGTTGCCATACGAGCAGTACTTC. Amino acid sequence: CASRPGTLPYEQYF.

This clone was seen a few times. The V and J genes are TRBV11-2 and TRBJ1-6; no clear D. There are 15 residues in the CDR3. CDR1 is SGHAT and CDR2 is FQNNGV in the germline V gene. V was pared by 0 bases and J by 10 bases, with 13 bases between. This chain's CDR3 is CASSLEAGVGSPLHF. CDR3 nucleotides: TGTGCCAGCAGCTTAGAGGCCGGGGTAGGGTCACCCCTCCACTTT.

This chain links TRBV29-1 with TRBJ1-1, with a weak D call TRBD1 (6 bases). The germline gives CDR1 SQVTM, CDR2 ANQGSEA. The CDR3 sequence is 12 residues long. V dropped 7 bases and J dropped 6 bases, with 15 bases sitting between them. The CDR3 is CSGGGAGSEAFF. The CDR3 DNA sequence: TGCAGCGGGGGGGGCGCGGGTTCTGAAGCTTTCTTT.

Only a few counts were recorded for this clone. The chain couples TRBV29-1 to TRBJ1-3; D is undetermined. From germline, CDR1 is SQVTM and CDR2 ANQGSEA. The CDR3 sequence is 12 residues long. V was trimmed by 3 bases and J by 7 bases, leaving 10 bases between them. The CDR3 is CSVDEEGNTIYF. For the CDR3, the DNA is TGCAGCGTTGATGAGGAAGGGAACACCATATATTTT.

The chain has TRBV5-6 and TRBJ2-2; 8 bases fit TRBD2. The CDR3 length is 14 residues. With V trimmed by 6 bases and J by 6 bases, 7 bases remained unmatched. Germline values: CDR1 SGHDT, CDR2 YYEEEE. The CDR3 nucleotides read TGTGCCAGCACCCTACTTAGCGGGGCCGGGGAGCTGTTTTTT. As protein: CASTLLSGAGELFF.

J is TRBJ1-3 and V is TRBV20-1; D gene ambiguous. V was trimmed by 6 bases and J by 8 bases, leaving 11 bases between them. The CDR3 runs to 11 residues. Germline loops: CDR1 DFQATT, CDR2 SNEGSKA (reference sequence). CDR3 DNA: TGCAGTGCGTCAGCTGGGGACACCATATATTTT. Translating gives CSASAGDTIYF.

The chain joins TRBV6-1 to TRBJ1-2; 7 bases are a match to TRBD1. The length of the CDR3 is 14 residues. From germline, CDR1 is MNHNS and CDR2 SASEGT. V lost 4 bases and J lost 4; bases outside the gene matches: 6. The CDR3 is CASSGLQGTYGYTF. The CDR3 DNA is TGTGCCAGCAGTGGACTACAGGGGACCTATGGCTACACCTTC.

CDR3 coding DNA: TGTGCCAGCAGCTTAGGACTGGGCGGGGGGCTCTACAATGAGCAGTTCTTC. Translation gives CASSLGLGGGLYNEQFF. The V gene is TRBV7-2, the J gene TRBJ2-1; 8 nucleotides line up with TRBD2. Germline V lookup: CDR1 SGHTA, CDR2 FQGNSA. V trimming: 1 base; J trimming: 3 bases; junction bases outside the gene matches: 8. The CDR3 is made up of 17 amino acids.

The chain employs TRBV6-5 and TRBJ1-1, with a tentative D call TRBD1 (5 bases). The CDR3 is 13 residues long. Trimming pared 6 bases from V and 1 base from J, leaving 9 bases between. The germline CDR1 and CDR2 sequences are MNHEY and SVGAGI. The CDR3 region has the DNA TGTGCCAGCAGACGTGGACAGAACACTGAAGCTTTCTTT. Its protein product is CASRRGQNTEAFF.

The genes are TRBV19 and TRBJ2-5, with a possible D match to TRBD2 (5 bases). This CDR3 spans 13 amino acids. The V gene's germline CDR1 is LNHDA and CDR2 SQIVND (reference sequence). V shed 3 bases and J shed 5 bases, with 10 bases lying between them. In DNA, the CDR3 is TGTGCCAGTAGTATGGAGGTGATGGAGACCCAGTACTTC. Its translation: CASSMEVMETQYF. The variable domain in full, completed from reference TRBV19 and TRBJ2-5, reads DGGITQSPKYLFRKEGQNVTLSCEQNLNHDAMYWYRQDPGQGLRLIYYSQIVNDFQKGDIAEGYSVSREKKESFPLTVTSAQKNPTAFYLCASSMEVMETQYFGPGTRLLVL.

This clone was detected a few times. The CDR3: CASGLTSGTRQKLFF. The CDR3, as DNA: TGTGCTAGTGGCCTAACCTCCGGGACAAGGCAAAAACTGTTTTTT. The chain is built from TRBV12-5 and TRBJ1-4; tentative D call: TRBD1 (6 bases). In germline, CDR1 is LGHNT, CDR2 FRNRAP. There are 15 residues in the CDR3. Trimming removed 6 bases at V and 9 bases at J, with 20 bases between.

This chain uses TRBV27 with TRBJ1-2, with no clear D. Trimming shortened V by 7 bases and J by 4 bases, and 13 bases separated the two germline ends. The CDR3 contains 13 residues. The germline gives CDR1 MNHEY, CDR2 SMNVEV (reference sequence). CDR3 DNA sequence: TGTGCCAGCACGGGAACTCTAGGCTATGGCTACACCTTC. This sequence encodes CASTGTLGYGYTF.

The CDR3 loop is CASSPGLAGRGETQYF. The CDR3 nucleotides read TGTGCCAGCAGCCCTGGACTAGCGGGGAGGGGGGAGACCCAGTACTTC. V and J are TRBV7-2 and TRBJ2-5, with 12 bases matching TRBD2. CDR3 length: 16 residues. Germline V CDR1 and CDR2: SGHTA, FQGNSA. J gave up 5 bases and V 5 bases, and 9 bases lay outside the gene matches.

This clone occurred once. The chain couples TRBV7-8 to TRBJ2-3; TRBD2 agrees at 13 bases. The V and J ends lost 2 bases and 4 bases, in that order; junction bases with no gene match: 9. CDR1 SGHVS and CDR2 FQNEAQ come from the germline V gene. The CDR3 runs 18 residues. This CDR3 is CASSLFYGTSGASDTQYF. CDR3 DNA: TGTGCCAGCAGCTTATTTTATGGGACTAGCGGGGCCTCAGATACGCAGTATTTT.

This chain links TRBV5-1 with TRBJ2-3, with D uncertain. This CDR3 has 16 amino acids. Germline lookup yields CDR1 SGHRS and CDR2 YFSETQ. V was clipped by 4 bases and J by 2 bases, with 17 bases between them. CDR3 DNA sequence: TGCGCCAGCAGCCTGAAGCGTATCATGAACACAGATACGCAGTATTTT. Translated, it gives CASSLKRIMNTDTQYF.

The V and J genes are TRBV27 and TRBJ1-4; 8 bases fit TRBD1. This CDR3 comprises 15 residues. Germline CDR1 MNHEY, CDR2 SMNVEV (reference sequence). Unmatched junction bases numbered 7, after V lost 5 bases and J lost 5 bases. The CDR3 spells CASSPRTGFNEKLFF. DNA for the CDR3: TGTGCCAGCAGTCCCAGGACAGGGTTCAATGAAAAACTGTTTTTT.